This T cell receptor (beta chain) was sequenced in a study of blood T cell repertoires in COVID-19. Across the study: Material from acute and convalescent COVID-19 was sourced from the United States, Italy and Spain. The cDNA or gDNA used as material had been derived from T cells, B-cell-depleted T cells, or PBMCs.

The CDR3 is 15 residues long. Germline lookup yields CDR1 SQVTM and CDR2 ANQGSEA. Unmatched junction bases numbered 13, after V lost 8 bases and J lost 2 bases. Per the study methods: The assay estimated nucleated cells by amplifying reference gene primers. The table came from immunoSEQ multiplex PCR; TCRdb's copy has only in-frame clones and leaves some out. From that table come the V and J calls and clone size; the DNA was used to work out D and trimming. The sample includes more than 250,000 clones, 87% seen only once; the top ten take 1%. Sequenced: peripheral blood. The origin of this receptor is a man aged 50-60 years with active or convalescent COVID-19. This rearrangement joins TRBV29-1 to TRBJ2-3; 7 bases map to TRBD1. The chain's CDR3 is CSTDGKGGYTDTQYF. In DNA form, the CDR3 reads TGCAGCACCGATGGGAAAGGGGGCTACACAGATACGCAGTATTTT.